These 13 T cell receptor beta chains were all obtained from the same sample, sequenced in a study of T-cell memory formation after mild COVID-19. TCRdb used MiXCR to reprocess the 5' RACE reads, holding one entry per CDR3 protein. The sample gives 300,000 to 400,000 distinct CDR3 sequences, approximately 15% of which show up once; more than 20% is in the top ten. The sample comprised PBMCs or a T cell subset sorted from them (not recorded which). These receptors all stem from a man in his late teens or twenties who had mild COVID-19 (a few samples of this study predate the infection). Cell type and time point are not known.

The table lists this clonotype with a few counts. This rearrangement joins TRBV24-1 to TRBJ2-1, with D unresolved. The V end was cut by 3 bases, the J end by 4 bases, with 18 bases between. CDR1 and CDR2 (germline): KGHDR, SFDVKD. The CDR3 runs 17 residues. The CDR3 is CATSDRAASGGYNEQFF. The DNA for the CDR3 is TGTGCCACCAGTGATCGGGCCGCCTCTGGTGGGTACAATGAGCAGTTCTTC.

This clonotype has only a few counts. The CDR3 region has the DNA TGTGCCAGCAGTTTACCACTAGCGTCCTCCTACAATGAGCAGTTCTTC. This codes for CASSLPLASSYNEQFF. The rearrangement joins TRBV28 to TRBJ2-1; 7 bases fit TRBD2. Losses at the gene ends were 2 bases for V and 0 bases for J; bases not matched to a gene: 4. The CDR3 runs 16 residues. Germline values: CDR1 MDHEN, CDR2 SYDVKM.

Only a few counts were recorded for this clonotype. V usage is TRBV7-8 and J usage is TRBJ1-5; no definite D call. The V gene lost 5 bases and the J gene lost 6 bases, with 11 bases spanning the gap. Germline CDR1 is SGHVS and CDR2 is FQNEAQ. The CDR3 is made up of 13 amino acids. This CDR3 is CASSRFVGQPQHF. CDR3 nucleotides: TGTGCCAGCAGCAGATTTGTGGGTCAGCCCCAGCATTTT.

This clonotype was found a few times. CDR3 sequence reads: CASSPAPTYEQYV. Here the CDR3 DNA reads TGTGCCAGCAGCCCTGCACCCACTTACGAGCAGTACGTC. The chain couples TRBV7-2 to TRBJ2-7, with unresolved D. Trimming removed 5 bases from V and 4 bases from J, with 12 bases in between. The germline CDR1 and CDR2 sequences are SGHTA and FQGNSA. The CDR3 has 13 amino acids.

This clonotype was found a few times. The chain recombines TRBV4-1 with TRBJ1-1; no reliable D call. Per germline, CDR1 MGHRA and CDR2 YSYEKL. The CDR3 spans 16 residues. Trimming took 0 bases from V and 6 from J, leaving 17 bases between them. CDR3 in amino acids: CASSQEVRVLRAEAFF. The CDR3 DNA reads as TGCGCCAGCAGCCAAGAGGTGAGGGTTTTGAGGGCTGAAGCTTTCTTT.

The genes are TRBV5-6 and TRBJ2-1, with 7 positions matching TRBD1. Germline CDR1 and CDR2: SGHDT and YYEEEE. V lost 1 base to trimming and J lost 3 bases; unmatched junction nucleotides: 7. CDR3 size: 16 residues. CDR3 nucleotides: TGTGCCAGCAGCTTGAGACCGGGACAGTACTACAATGAGCAGTTCTTC. Protein product: CASSLRPGQYYNEQFF.

In this sample, this clonotype turned up a few times. The V and J genes are TRBV15 and TRBJ1-2; no clear D. Trimming pared 6 bases from V and 0 bases from J, leaving 14 bases between. The CDR3 runs 15 residues. Per the germline V gene, CDR1 is LNHNV and CDR2 is YYDKDF (reference sequence). CDR3 amino acids: CATSPDPLANYGYTF. The CDR3 DNA reads TGTGCCACCAGTCCCGACCCGTTAGCTAACTATGGCTACACCTTC.

This clonotype was found many times. The chain uses TRBV4-2 and TRBJ2-3, with D hard to call. This CDR3 spans 17 amino acids. Germline V gene data show CDR1 as LGHNA and CDR2 as YNFKEQ. Between the trimmed V and J ends, which lost 0 bases and 2 bases, there was a span of 15 bases. CDR3 loop: CASSQETRSIPTDTQYF. The CDR3 nucleotides are TGTGCCAGCAGCCAAGAGACCAGGAGCATTCCCACAGATACGCAGTATTTT.

The chain employs TRBV12-3 or TRBV12-4 and TRBJ1-1; no clear D gene. The V and J ends lost 4 bases and 1 base respectively, with 10 bases between them. This CDR3 has 14 residues. The CDR3 loop is CASSSFGGNTEAFF. CDR3 coding DNA: TGTGCCAGCAGTTCCTTCGGAGGGAACACTGAAGCTTTCTTT.

This clonotype showed up just a few times. The chain combines TRBV7-6 with TRBJ2-7; the D is unclear. This CDR3 has 14 residues. Trimming removed 1 base at V and 0 bases at J, with 7 bases between. From germline, CDR1 is SGHVS and CDR2 FNYEAQ. CDR3 in DNA: TGTGCCAGCAGCTTAGTAGGGCTCTCCTACGAGCAGTACTTC. It encodes CASSLVGLSYEQYF.

The genes are TRBV9 and TRBJ1-6, with D perhaps TRBD1 (5 bases). This CDR3 comprises 16 residues. Trimming removed 0 bases from V and 7 bases from J, with 14 bases in between. Germline V gene sequence: CDR1 SGDLS, CDR2 YYNGEE. This CDR3 is CASSVAWGGGNSPLHF. The CDR3 coding sequence is TGTGCCAGCAGCGTAGCTTGGGGGGGAGGCAATTCACCCCTCCACTTT.

V gene TRBV4-3 combines with J gene TRBJ1-2, with D possibly TRBD1 on 5 matching bases. Germline CDR1 is LGHNA and CDR2 is YSLEER. The length of the CDR3 is 20 residues. Trimming took off 4 bases at V and 0 bases at J, with 27 bases between the two ends. In nucleotides, the CDR3 is TGCGCCAGCAGCCGCAGGGTTCAGGGAACTACCACCACCTCTAACTATGGCTACACCTTC. Translating gives CASSRRVQGTTTTSNYGYTF.

CDR3 amino acids: CASSVSGTSSYGDEQFF. The CDR3 DNA is TGTGCCAGCTCAGTCTCCGGGACTAGCAGTTATGGGGATGAGCAGTTCTTC. The V and J genes are TRBV18 and TRBJ2-1; 9 bases align to TRBD2. V dropped 5 bases and J dropped 8; count of bases not matched to a gene: 16. CDR3 size: 17 residues. CDR1 KGHSH and CDR2 LQKENI come from the germline V gene.